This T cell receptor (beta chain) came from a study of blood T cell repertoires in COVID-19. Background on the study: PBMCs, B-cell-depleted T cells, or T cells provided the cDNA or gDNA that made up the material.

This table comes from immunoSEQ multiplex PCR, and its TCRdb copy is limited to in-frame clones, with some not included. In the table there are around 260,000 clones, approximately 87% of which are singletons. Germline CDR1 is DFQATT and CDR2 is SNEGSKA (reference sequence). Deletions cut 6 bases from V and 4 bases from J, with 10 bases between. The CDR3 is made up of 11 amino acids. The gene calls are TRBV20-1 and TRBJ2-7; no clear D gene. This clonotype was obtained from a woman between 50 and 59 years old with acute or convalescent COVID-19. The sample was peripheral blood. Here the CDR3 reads CSAINTYEQYF. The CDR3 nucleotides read TGCAGTGCAATTAACACGTACGAGCAGTACTTC.